The rows below give T cell receptor beta chains drawn from one sample of a study of blood T cell repertoires in COVID-19. The table came from immunoSEQ multiplex PCR; TCRdb's copy has only in-frame clones and leaves some out. The sample gives a few hundred thousand clones, 80% to 90% of which show up once; 13% is in the top ten. Sequenced: peripheral blood. The receptors here all came from a human donor in a cohort sampled during active COVID-19. Each CDR3 is given with its conserved first and last residue. Each record gives: V gene, clone size, J gene, D gene, CDR3 DNA, CDR3 protein. D genes are given only for firm matches. Rows give clone size only sometimes, using once, few, many, or a class for an expanded clone.

v_call: TRBV19; clone_size: NA; j_call: TRBJ2-2; d_call: TRBD2; cdr3_nt: TGTGCCAGCCACCCAACTAGCGGGAGAGGTACCGGGGAGCTGTTTTTT; cdr3_aa: CASHPTSGRGTGELFF
v_call: TRBV5-6; clone_size: NA; j_call: TRBJ2-7; d_call: TRBD1; cdr3_nt: TGTGCCAGCAGCGACGACAGGGGGCGAGACTACGAGCAGTACTTC; cdr3_aa: CASSDDRGRDYEQYF
v_call: TRBV23-1; clone_size: NA; j_call: TRBJ2-7; d_call: TRBD1; cdr3_nt: TGCGCCAGCAGTCAATCCTACAGGGGATGGTACGAGCAGTACTTC; cdr3_aa: CASSQSYRGWYEQYF
v_call: TRBV7-9; clone_size: once; j_call: TRBJ2-1; d_call: TRBD2; cdr3_nt: TGTGCCAGCAGCACACCTCGGGTTGGTAGCGGGAGCTCCTACAATGAGCAGTTCTTC; cdr3_aa: CASSTPRVGSGSSYNEQFF
v_call: TRBV27; clone_size: NA; j_call: TRBJ2-1; d_call: TRBD2; cdr3_nt: TGTGCCAGCAGTCCACCCCGACTAGCGGGATCCTACAATGAGCAGTTCTTC; cdr3_aa: CASSPPRLAGSYNEQFF
v_call: TRBV3-1/TRBV3-2; clone_size: NA; j_call: TRBJ1-5; d_call: NA; cdr3_nt: TGTGCCAGCAGCCAGGGGGCGCTCTCCAATCAGCCCCAGCATTTT; cdr3_aa: CASSQGALSNQPQHF
v_call: TRBV29-1; clone_size: NA; j_call: TRBJ1-1; d_call: NA; cdr3_nt: TGCAGCGTTGATTTTAGGCAGGCGAACACTGAAGCTTTCTTT; cdr3_aa: CSVDFRQANTEAFF
v_call: TRBV11-2; clone_size: many; j_call: TRBJ2-1; d_call: NA; cdr3_nt: TGTGCCAGCAGCGGAAGACAGGAGCAGTTCTTC; cdr3_aa: CASSGRQEQFF
v_call: TRBV7-8; clone_size: once; j_call: TRBJ1-2; d_call: NA; cdr3_nt: TGTGCCAGCAGCTCTCTCGAGCCCCCGACAGACGCGCCTCGGTTGGACTATGGCTACACCTTC; cdr3_aa: CASSSLEPPTDAPRLDYGYTF
v_call: TRBV7-9; clone_size: NA; j_call: TRBJ2-1; d_call: TRBD2; cdr3_nt: TGTGCCAGCAGCTTAGAGGTGGGGGGGAAATTTTTGGATGAGCAGTTCTTC; cdr3_aa: CASSLEVGGKFLDEQFF
v_call: TRBV24-1; clone_size: NA; j_call: TRBJ2-1; d_call: NA; cdr3_nt: TGTGCCACCAGTGATTTTTCGGGCAATGAGCAGTTCTTC; cdr3_aa: CATSDFSGNEQFF
v_call: TRBV5-6; clone_size: NA; j_call: TRBJ2-1; d_call: TRBD2; cdr3_nt: TGTGCCAGCGGTAATAGCGGGAGCGCCTACAATGAGCAGTTCTTC; cdr3_aa: CASGNSGSAYNEQFF
v_call: TRBV7-9; clone_size: NA; j_call: TRBJ2-7; d_call: TRBD1; cdr3_nt: TGTGCCAGCAGCAAGCGACAGGGGATATCCTACGAGCAGTACTTC; cdr3_aa: CASSKRQGISYEQYF
v_call: TRBV27; clone_size: NA; j_call: TRBJ2-1; d_call: TRBD2; cdr3_nt: TGTGCCAGCAGTTACGGACTAGCGGCTTACAATGAGCAGTTCTTC; cdr3_aa: CASSYGLAAYNEQFF
v_call: TRBV19; clone_size: NA; j_call: TRBJ2-1; d_call: TRBD2; cdr3_nt: TGTGCCAGTAGTATGAGGGCTAGCGGGGCCACGAGCTCCTACAATGAGCAGTTCTTC; cdr3_aa: CASSMRASGATSSYNEQFF
v_call: TRBV19; clone_size: NA; j_call: TRBJ1-5; d_call: NA; cdr3_nt: TGTGCCAGTAGTATAGGAGGGAACAGACCTAGCAATCAGCCCCAGCATTTT; cdr3_aa: CASSIGGNRPSNQPQHF
v_call: TRBV6-8; clone_size: NA; j_call: TRBJ2-3; d_call: TRBD2; cdr3_nt: TGTGCCAGCAATCCAACGGGGACTAGCGGGAGGACCCCCCTTAGCACAGATACGCAGTATTTT; cdr3_aa: CASNPTGTSGRTPLSTDTQYF
v_call: TRBV6-5; clone_size: NA; j_call: TRBJ1-6; d_call: NA; cdr3_nt: TGTGCCAGCAGTTACTCAAGCAACAGGGTTAATTCACCCCTCCACTTT; cdr3_aa: CASSYSSNRVNSPLHF
v_call: TRBV5-4; clone_size: NA; j_call: TRBJ2-7; d_call: TRBD1; cdr3_nt: TGTGCCAGCAGCTTGGGGACAGGGCCTTCCTACGAGCAGTACTTC; cdr3_aa: CASSLGTGPSYEQYF
v_call: TRBV3-1/TRBV3-2; clone_size: NA; j_call: TRBJ1-2; d_call: NA; cdr3_nt: TGTGCCAGCAGCCAAGGAGACAGAGCTAACTATGGCTACACCTTC; cdr3_aa: CASSQGDRANYGYTF
v_call: TRBV4-1; clone_size: many; j_call: TRBJ1-3; d_call: TRBD1; cdr3_nt: TGCGCCAGCAGCCAAGGGACAGGGGGCGGAAACACCATATATTTT; cdr3_aa: CASSQGTGGGNTIYF
v_call: TRBV7-2; clone_size: NA; j_call: TRBJ2-5; d_call: NA; cdr3_nt: TGTGCCAGCAGCTTAGGGTGGGGGACTTCCCAAGAGACCCAGTACTTC; cdr3_aa: CASSLGWGTSQETQYF
v_call: TRBV5-1; clone_size: NA; j_call: TRBJ2-4; d_call: TRBD2; cdr3_nt: TGCGCCAGCAGTCTCGGGAGGGCCTCCAAAAACATTCAGTACTTC; cdr3_aa: CASSLGRASKNIQYF
v_call: TRBV28; clone_size: NA; j_call: TRBJ2-7; d_call: TRBD1; cdr3_nt: TGTGCCAGCCATGGGGACAGGGGGAATTATTTGTCCTACGAGCAGTACTTC; cdr3_aa: CASHGDRGNYLSYEQYF
v_call: TRBV10-3; clone_size: once; j_call: TRBJ2-1; d_call: NA; cdr3_nt: TGTGCCATCAGTGAGTCCAGAGCGGGGCAGTTCTTC; cdr3_aa: CAISESRAGQFF
v_call: TRBV28; clone_size: NA; j_call: TRBJ2-1; d_call: TRBD2; cdr3_nt: TGTGCCAGCACCGAAACTGGACTAGCGCCCGACAATGAGCAGTTCTTC; cdr3_aa: CASTETGLAPDNEQFF
v_call: TRBV11-3; clone_size: few; j_call: TRBJ1-3; d_call: NA; cdr3_nt: TGTGCCAGCAGCTTATCCTCCTCTGGAAACACCATATATTTT; cdr3_aa: CASSLSSSGNTIYF
v_call: TRBV18; clone_size: NA; j_call: TRBJ2-7; d_call: NA; cdr3_nt: TGTGCCAGCTCCACGACGGGCTACGAGCAGTACTTC; cdr3_aa: CASSTTGYEQYF
v_call: TRBV2; clone_size: NA; j_call: TRBJ2-3; d_call: TRBD2; cdr3_nt: TGTGCCAGCAGTTCCCCTCCCACTAGCGGGCCCACAGATACGCAGTATTTT; cdr3_aa: CASSSPPTSGPTDTQYF
v_call: TRBV27; clone_size: NA; j_call: TRBJ2-6; d_call: TRBD2; cdr3_nt: TGTGCCAGCAGAGTAGCGGGATTCGGCCCAGGGGCCAACGTCCTGACTTTC; cdr3_aa: CASRVAGFGPGANVLTF
v_call: TRBV7-8; clone_size: once; j_call: TRBJ2-7; d_call: NA; cdr3_nt: TGTGCCAGCAGGAGACGAACAGGGAAAGACGAGCAGTACTTC; cdr3_aa: CASRRRTGKDEQYF
v_call: TRBV19; clone_size: NA; j_call: TRBJ2-1; d_call: TRBD2; cdr3_nt: TGTGCCAGTAGTACCCCCACCGCGGGAGGGAACAATGAGCAGTTCTTC; cdr3_aa: CASSTPTAGGNNEQFF
v_call: TRBV15; clone_size: NA; j_call: TRBJ1-5; d_call: TRBD1; cdr3_nt: TGTGCCACCAGCAACCCTAGACAGGGTAGTAATCAGCCCCAGCATTTT; cdr3_aa: CATSNPRQGSNQPQHF
v_call: TRBV20-1; clone_size: NA; j_call: TRBJ2-7; d_call: TRBD2; cdr3_nt: TGCAGTGCTAGTAGTTTAGCGGGGCGCTACGAGCAGTACTTC; cdr3_aa: CSASSLAGRYEQYF
v_call: TRBV3-1/TRBV3-2; clone_size: NA; j_call: TRBJ2-2; d_call: TRBD1; cdr3_nt: TGTGCCAGCAGCCTAAGGGGTCGACAGGGCTCCGGGGAGCTGTTTTTT; cdr3_aa: CASSLRGRQGSGELFF
v_call: TRBV11-2; clone_size: NA; j_call: TRBJ2-7; d_call: NA; cdr3_nt: TGTGCCAGCAGCCGCCAGGGCACAGGGTACGAGCAGTACTTC; cdr3_aa: CASSRQGTGYEQYF
v_call: TRBV20-1; clone_size: NA; j_call: TRBJ2-5; d_call: NA; cdr3_nt: TGCAGTGCTAGAGGGCGGGAGACCCAGTACTTC; cdr3_aa: CSARGRETQYF
v_call: TRBV3-1/TRBV3-2; clone_size: NA; j_call: TRBJ1-1; d_call: NA; cdr3_nt: TGTGCCAGCAGCCTTAATCAACATGGCACTGAAGCTTTCTTT; cdr3_aa: CASSLNQHGTEAFF
v_call: TRBV10-3; clone_size: NA; j_call: TRBJ2-7; d_call: TRBD1; cdr3_nt: TGTGCCATCGGACAGGACCCCTACGAGCAGTACTTC; cdr3_aa: CAIGQDPYEQYF
v_call: TRBV29-1; clone_size: few; j_call: TRBJ2-1; d_call: TRBD2; cdr3_nt: TGCAGCTCCCGAAGCGGGATCAATGAGCAGTTCTTC; cdr3_aa: CSSRSGINEQFF